The 11 T cell receptor beta chains in this list originate from one sample, sequenced in a study of blood T cells in healthy people across ages. A second PCR of about 6 to 12 cycles used a sample-barcoded 5' primer and a J-beta primer mix. TCRdb re-called the 5' RACE reads with MiXCR, one entry per CDR3 protein. In the table there are approximately 770,000 distinct CDR3 sequences, roughly 64% of which are singletons. The specimen sequenced was blood. These receptor sequences come from a young man in good health.

The CDR3 loop reads CASKKTSPSTDTQYF. The CDR3 DNA reads as TGTGCCAGCAAAAAGACTAGCCCGAGCACAGATACGCAGTATTTT. V is TRBV2 and J is TRBJ2-3, with 7 positions matching TRBD2. The CDR3 is 15 residues long. The germline V gene encodes CDR1 SNHLY and CDR2 FYNNEI. J gave up 0 bases and V 7 bases, and 7 bases lay outside the gene matches.

This clonotype was seen a few times. The J gene is TRBJ2-6, the V gene TRBV7-2; 7 bases agree with TRBD2. The V gene's germline CDR1 is SGHTA and CDR2 FQGNSA. CDR3 length: 15 amino acids. Trimming cost V 3 bases and J 9 bases; bases outside gene matches: 8. The CDR3 is CASSFPMGRVNVLTF. CDR3 sequence (DNA): TGTGCCAGCAGCTTTCCTATGGGGAGGGTCAACGTCCTGACTTTC.

The V call is TRBV20-1, the J call TRBJ2-1; TRBD2 matches 8 bases. V shed 1 base, J shed 12 bases, and the junction held 11 bases outside the gene matches. From germline, CDR1 is DFQATT and CDR2 SNEGSKA (reference sequence). The CDR3 is 14 amino acids. The CDR3 protein is CSARGPSGYRRQFF. In DNA, the CDR3 is TGCAGTGCTAGAGGCCCTAGCGGGTATCGGAGGCAGTTCTTC.

This clonotype turned up a few times. The rearrangement joins TRBV7-2 to TRBJ2-7; tentative D call: TRBD1 (6 bases). The CDR3 contains 13 residues. The germline V gene encodes CDR1 SGHTA and CDR2 FQGNSA. V lost 3 bases to trimming and J lost 3 bases, with 9 bases between them. The chain's CDR3 is CASSFHRVYEQYF. For the CDR3, the DNA is TGTGCCAGCAGCTTCCACAGGGTCTACGAGCAGTACTTC.

The chain links TRBV6-6 to TRBJ2-7, with D perhaps TRBD1 (6 bases). The assigned J gene may be wrong: the sequence end matches TRBJ2-5 better. Per germline, CDR1 MNHNY and CDR2 SVGAGI (reference sequence). The CDR3 is made up of 13 amino acids. The CDR3 here is CASSLQGKETQYF. The CDR3 nucleotides read TGTGCCAGCAGTTTACAGGGAAAGGAGACCCAGTACTTC.

The rearrangement uses TRBV5-6 and TRBJ2-5, with 7 nucleotides matching TRBD1. Looked up from germline, CDR1 is SGHDT and CDR2 is YYEEEE. Unmatched junction bases numbered 7, after V lost 7 bases and J lost 10 bases. CDR3 size: 11 residues. Written as DNA, the CDR3 is TGTGCCAGCGGAGCCGGACAGGTCCAGTACTTC. As protein: CASGAGQVQYF.

This chain joins TRBV7-9 and TRBJ2-7, with 7 bases lining up with TRBD2. CDR1 is SEHNR and CDR2 is FQNEAQ in the germline V gene (reference sequence). This CDR3 comprises 16 residues. The junction had 13 bases not matched to a gene; V was cut back by 4 bases and J by 4 bases. For the CDR3, the DNA is TGTGCCAGCAGCTCCGTTCGATCGGGACTACTATACGAGCAGTACTTC. Translating it yields CASSSVRSGLLYEQYF. The full variable domain, its missing parts supplied by reference TRBV7-9 and TRBJ2-7, is DTGVSQNPRHKITKRGQNVTFRCDPISEHNRLYWYRQTLGQGPEFLTYFQNEAQLEKSRLLSDRFSAERPKGSFSTLEIQRTEQGDSAMYLCASSSVRSGLLYEQYFGPGTRLTVT.

V and J are TRBV20-1 and TRBJ2-3, with D possibly being TRBD1 or TRBD2 (5 bases each). Looked up from germline, CDR1 is DFQATT and CDR2 is SNEGSKA (reference sequence). The V end lost 6 bases, the J end lost 0 bases, and 13 bases lay between the germline ends. This CDR3 is built from 14 residues. The CDR3 bases are TGCAGTGCAGAGGGTGACAGAAGCACAGATACGCAGTATTTT. Residues: CSAEGDRSTDTQYF.

The V and J genes are TRBV7-2 and TRBJ2-1, with D uncertain. V was trimmed by 5 bases and J by 13 bases, leaving 15 bases between them. The CDR3 covers 12 residues. CDR1 and CDR2 (germline): SGHTA, FQGNSA. CDR3 amino acids: CASSLGRGIQFF. In DNA, the CDR3 is TGTGCCAGCAGCCTTGGGCGTGGTATACAGTTCTTC. The full variable domain, with the rest looked up from reference TRBV7-2 and TRBJ2-1, is GAGVSQSPSNKVTEKGKDVELRCDPISGHTALYWYRQSLGQGLEFLIYFQGNSAPDKSGLPSDRFSAERTGGSVSTLTIQRTQQEDSAVYLCASSLGRGIQFFGPGTRLTVL.

This clonotype was observed a few times. The chain couples TRBV7-9 to TRBJ2-3, with 7 bases that match TRBD1. V lost 2 bases, J lost 3 bases, and 8 bases stayed unmatched. Looked up from germline, CDR1 is SEHNR and CDR2 is FQNEAQ (reference sequence). CDR3 length equals 16 residues. The CDR3 nucleotides read TGTGCCAGCAGCTTAACGACAGGGCGTGAGACAGATACGCAGTATTTT. Translation gives CASSLTTGRETDTQYF.

This clonotype showed up just a few times. The J gene is TRBJ2-5, the V gene TRBV20-1; TRBD1 is a possible D gene (5 bases). Germline V gene sequence: CDR1 DFQATT, CDR2 SNEGSKA (reference sequence). V lost 6 bases, J lost 2 bases, and 13 bases lay in between. There are 13 residues in the CDR3. The CDR3 spells CSAEQDIQETQYF. The CDR3 DNA reads TGCAGTGCAGAACAGGATATACAAGAGACCCAGTACTTC.